The clone carrying this T cell receptor (beta chain) was counted many times. Antigen: not known. From the 5' RACE reads, TCRdb called clonotypes with MiXCR, one entry per CDR3 protein. The sample consists of around 160,000 distinct CDR3 sequences, under 7.5% of them appearing once. This entry belongs to a study of T cells after yellow fever vaccination. Germline CDR1 and CDR2: SGHTA and FQGNSA. The length of the CDR3 is 16 residues. Trimming stripped 3 bases from V and 7 bases from J, with 18 bases between. The study's findings and limits: Abundant bulk-derived clonotypes could contaminate FACS-sorted repertoires.

Sequencing used CD4+ T cells sorted from PBMCs, obtained 5 to 6 days after the first yellow fever vaccination. This sequence originates from a man younger than 30 who received the YFV17D yellow fever vaccine. V and J are TRBV7-2 and TRBJ1-4, with a tentative D call TRBD1 (5 bases). The chain's CDR3 is CASSFGFRIGGEKLFF. CDR3 DNA sequence: TGTGCCAGCAGCTTTGGCTTTAGAATCGGGGGTGAAAAACTGTTTTTT.